This is a list of T cell receptor beta chains from one sample in a study of regulatory T cells in long-lasting Graves disease. TCRdb re-analysed the multiplex PCR reads in MiXCR, keeping a single row per CDR3 protein. This sample has 200,000 to 250,000 distinct CDR3 sequences; 20% to 25% occur once, and the top ten carry approximately 15%. The source material was peripheral blood mononuclear cells (PBMCs), sampled at new diagnosis, from a patient treated with antithyroid drugs. These receptors were collected from a female donor with Graves disease. CDR3s include the opening cysteine and the closing phenylalanine or tryptophan. Fields, in order: CDR3 length, J gene, D gene, clone size, V gene, CDR3 DNA, CDR3 protein. D genes are given only for firm matches. Not all rows give a size; the values are once, few, many and, for expanded clones, a class.

13	TRBJ2-2	NA	many	TRBV11-1	TGTGCCAGCAGACGCAGGGGGGCCGGGGAGCTGTTTTTT	CASRRRGAGELFF
18	TRBJ1-3	TRBD1	few	TRBV11-2	TGTGCCAGCAGCTTAGCTACTGTTGGGGACAGGAGGGCCAACACCATATATTTT	CASSLATVGDRRANTIYF
11	TRBJ1-2	NA	few	TRBV6-1	TGTGCCAGCAGTGTAGGGGTCGGCTACACCTTC	CASSVGVGYTF
15	TRBJ2-7	TRBD2	many	TRBV12-3/TRBV12-4	TGTGCCAGCAGTTTAAGGACTAGCGAAACCTACGAGCAGTACTTC	CASSLRTSETYEQYF
16	TRBJ2-3	NA	many	TRBV9	TGTGCCAGCAGCGTAGGCTGGAGGATTAACACAGATACGCAGTATTTT	CASSVGWRINTDTQYF
15	TRBJ2-3	TRBD2	many	TRBV20-1	TGCAGTGCCAACCACCGGGGGGGTCGGGTGAATACGCAGTATTTT	CSANHRGGRVNTQYF
13	TRBJ1-2	NA	many	TRBV30	TGTGCCTGGGGGTTCGTCTGGGCCGGTGGCTACACCTTC	CAWGFVWAGGYTF
14	TRBJ2-3	TRBD1	many	TRBV13	TGTGCCAGCAGCTCCCGACAGGGGGCAGATACGCAGTATTTT	CASSSRQGADTQYF
14	TRBJ1-1	NA	medium-sized	TRBV5-5	TGTGCCAGCAGGGAGAGTGGTACACACACTGAAGCTTTCTTT	CASRESGTHTEAFF
18	TRBJ1-1	TRBD1	NA	TRBV18	TGTGCCAGCTCAGCAGTACCGGACAGGGGACCCCCCCCCACTGAAGCTTTCTTT	CASSAVPDRGPPPTEAFF
17	TRBJ2-2	NA	few	TRBV20-1	TGCAGTGCTAGAGGCCTATACAGGGGAGGGAACACCGGGGAGCTGTTTTTT	CSARGLYRGGNTGELFF
15	TRBJ1-6	NA	many	TRBV6-1	TGTGCCAGCAGTGAAGTTGCCGGATCTAATTCACCCCTCCACTTT	CASSEVAGSNSPLHF
15	TRBJ2-5	NA	many	TRBV12-3/TRBV12-4	TGTGCCAGCAGTAACCGGGACGGCAGCCAAGAGACCCAGTACTTC	CASSNRDGSQETQYF
15	TRBJ1-2	NA	NA	TRBV6-9	TGTGCCAGCAGTTCTTCCGGGATATCAAGGCCTGGCTACACCTTC	CASSSSGISRPGYTF
14	TRBJ1-1	NA	many	TRBV20-1	TGCAGTGCTATGACAGGTCAAACGAGCACTGAAGCTTTCTTT	CSAMTGQTSTEAFF
13	TRBJ1-1	NA	many	TRBV30	TGTGCCTGGAGAACCGGAACCCACACTGAAGCTTTCTTT	CAWRTGTHTEAFF
16	TRBJ1-4	TRBD1	NA	TRBV5-1	TGCGCCAGCAGTTACGGACAGGGGGCCCCAAATGAAAAACTGTTTTTT	CASSYGQGAPNEKLFF
12	TRBJ1-4	NA	many	TRBV20-1	TGCAGTGCTAGTTTAGGGTACGAAAAACTGTTTTTT	CSASLGYEKLFF
17	TRBJ2-7	NA	NA	TRBV27	TGTGCCAGCAGTTTATCGGTGGCAGAGAAGATCTCCTACGAGCAGTACTTC	CASSLSVAEKISYEQYF
15	TRBJ2-2	NA	NA	TRBV6-4	TGTGCCAGCAGTGACAGGCCCGGGAGCACCGGGGAGCTGTTTTTT	CASSDRPGSTGELFF
17	TRBJ1-4	TRBD1	NA	TRBV4-3	TGCGCCAGCAGCCAAGATTTAAGGGGGCGGAATAATGAAAAACTGTTTTTT	CASSQDLRGRNNEKLFF
15	TRBJ2-4	NA	many	TRBV18	TGTGCCAGCTCACCACGTACAGGGCCCAAAAACATTCAGTACTTC	CASSPRTGPKNIQYF
17	TRBJ2-1	NA	many	TRBV5-6	TGTGCCAGCAGCCCAACCCTCCTGCCGATCTCCTACAATGAGCAGTTCTTC	CASSPTLLPISYNEQFF